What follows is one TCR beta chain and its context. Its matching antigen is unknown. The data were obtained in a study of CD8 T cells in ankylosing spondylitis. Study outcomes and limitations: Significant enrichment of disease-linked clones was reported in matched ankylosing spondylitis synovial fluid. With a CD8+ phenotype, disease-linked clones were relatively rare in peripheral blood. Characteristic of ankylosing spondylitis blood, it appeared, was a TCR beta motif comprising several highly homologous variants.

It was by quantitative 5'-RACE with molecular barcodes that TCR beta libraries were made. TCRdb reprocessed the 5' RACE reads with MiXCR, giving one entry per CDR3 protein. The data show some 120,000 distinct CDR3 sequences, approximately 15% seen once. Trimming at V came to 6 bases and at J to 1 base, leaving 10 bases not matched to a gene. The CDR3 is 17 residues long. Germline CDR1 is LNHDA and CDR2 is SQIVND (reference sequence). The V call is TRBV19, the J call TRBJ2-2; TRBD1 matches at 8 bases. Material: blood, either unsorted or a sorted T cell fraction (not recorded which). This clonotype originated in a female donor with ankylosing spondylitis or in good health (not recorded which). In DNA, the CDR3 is TGTGCCAGTAGAGAAGGTGCCGGGACAGGGAACACCGGGGAGCTGTTTTTT. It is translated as CASREGAGTGNTGELFF.